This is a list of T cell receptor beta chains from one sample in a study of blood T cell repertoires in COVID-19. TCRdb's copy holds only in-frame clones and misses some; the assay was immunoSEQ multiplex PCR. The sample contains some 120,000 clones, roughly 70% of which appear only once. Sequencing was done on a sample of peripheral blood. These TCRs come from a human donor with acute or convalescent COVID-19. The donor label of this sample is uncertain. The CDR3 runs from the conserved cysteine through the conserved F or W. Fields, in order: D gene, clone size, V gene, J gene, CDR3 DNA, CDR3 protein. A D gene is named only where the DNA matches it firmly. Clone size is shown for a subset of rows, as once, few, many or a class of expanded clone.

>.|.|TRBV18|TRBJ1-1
TGTGCCAGCTCAGAAGGGGGGAACACTGAAGCTTTCTTT
CASSEGGNTEAFF
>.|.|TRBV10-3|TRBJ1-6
TGTGCCACCTCCGGGTCCTATAATTCACCCCTCCACTTT
CATSGSYNSPLHF
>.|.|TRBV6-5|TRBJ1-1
TGTGCCAGCGTGCCGAGACAGTTGAACACTGAAGCTTTCTTT
CASVPRQLNTEAFF
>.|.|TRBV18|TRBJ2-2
TGTGCCAGCTCAAATACAGGGACCGGGGAGCTGTTTTTT
CASSNTGTGELFF
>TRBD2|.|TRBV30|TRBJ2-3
TGTGCCTGGAGTGTAGGTAGCGGGGGTGCAGATACGCAGTATTTT
CAWSVGSGGADTQYF
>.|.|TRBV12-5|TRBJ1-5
TGTGCTAGTGGTTTGCAGGGGAATCAGCCCCAGCATTTT
CASGLQGNQPQHF
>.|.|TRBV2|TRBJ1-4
TGTGCCAGCATCGAGGCGGCTGCGGAGGCAACTAATGAAAAACTGTTTTTT
CASIEAAAEATNEKLFF
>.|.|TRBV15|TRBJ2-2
TGTGCCACCAGCAGAGGCGAGGGAGTGAACACCGGGGAGCTGTTTTTT
CATSRGEGVNTGELFF
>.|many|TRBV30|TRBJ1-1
TGTGCCTGGAGTGGTGGGAGGGGCGAAGCTTTCTTT
CAWSGGRGEAFF
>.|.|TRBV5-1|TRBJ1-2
TGCGCCAGCAGCTCGACAGGTTACTATGGCTACACCTTC
CASSSTGYYGYTF
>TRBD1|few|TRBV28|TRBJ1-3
TGTGCCAGCAGTTATACAGGGGGCCGAAACACCATATATTTT
CASSYTGGRNTIYF
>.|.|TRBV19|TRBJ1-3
TGTGCCAGTAGTCCGGACCGGGACATAACTTACGGAAACACCATATATTTT
CASSPDRDITYGNTIYF
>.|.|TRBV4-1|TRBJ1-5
TGCGCCAGCAGCCAAGTCCCCGGACTGGGGGCGGGTCAGCCCCAGCATTTT
CASSQVPGLGAGQPQHF
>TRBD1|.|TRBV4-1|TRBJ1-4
TGCGCCAGCAGCCGGACAGGGGCTAATGAAAAACTGTTTTTT
CASSRTGANEKLFF
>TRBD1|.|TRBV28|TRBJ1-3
TGTGCCAGCAGTGCACAGGGGCTAGGGGGTAGAAACACCATATATTTT
CASSAQGLGGRNTIYF
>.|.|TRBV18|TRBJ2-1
TGTGCCAGCTCACCCGGAGAGGGCACCTACAATGAGCAGTTCTTC
CASSPGEGTYNEQFF
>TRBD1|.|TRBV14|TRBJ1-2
TGTGCCAGCAGCCAAGGACAGGGATATGGCTACACCTTC
CASSQGQGYGYTF
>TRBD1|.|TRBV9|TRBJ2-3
TGTGCCAGCAGCGCTAGTGGGACAGGGGGCGCAGATACGCAGTATTTT
CASSASGTGGADTQYF
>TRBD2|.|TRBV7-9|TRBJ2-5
TGTGCCAGCAGCCGGGGGATAGCGGGAACCCAGTACTTC
CASSRGIAGTQYF
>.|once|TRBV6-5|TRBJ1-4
TGTGCCAGCAGTTATCGCAGGCTTGAAAAACTGTTTTTT
CASSYRRLEKLFF
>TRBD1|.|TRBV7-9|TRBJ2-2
TGTGCCAGCAGCCGGGACAGGCATAACACCGGGGAGCTGTTTTTT
CASSRDRHNTGELFF
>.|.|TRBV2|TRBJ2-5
TGTGCCAGCAACAACCCCAGCGCCCCCGGGGAAGAGACCCAGTACTTC
CASNNPSAPGEETQYF
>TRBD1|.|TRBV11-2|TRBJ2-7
TGTGCCAGCAGCTCGACAGGGGGAGGTGAGCAGTACTTC
CASSSTGGGEQYF
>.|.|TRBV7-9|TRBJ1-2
TGTGCCAGCAGCGCAGGTGCGGGGGATAACTATGGCTACACCTTC
CASSAGAGDNYGYTF
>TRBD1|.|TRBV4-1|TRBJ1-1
TGCGCCAGCAGCCCCTTGGGACAGGGCGAAGCTTTCTTT
CASSPLGQGEAFF
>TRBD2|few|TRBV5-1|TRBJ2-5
TGCGCCAGCAGCCGGGGGGGACTAGCGGGACAAGAGACCCAGTACTTC
CASSRGGLAGQETQYF
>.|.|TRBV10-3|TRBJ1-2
TGTGCCTCCTCCGAAAGAGGGGAGGGTGGCTACACCTTC
CASSERGEGGYTF
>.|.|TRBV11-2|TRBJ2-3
TGTGCCAGCAGCCACCCAGGGTCAGATACGCAGTATTTT
CASSHPGSDTQYF
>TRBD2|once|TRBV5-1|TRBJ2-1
TGCGCCAGCAGCGGAACTAGCGACCTCAATGAGCAGTTCTTC
CASSGTSDLNEQFF
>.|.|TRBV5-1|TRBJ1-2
TGCGCCAGCAGCTTGGGCGCGGGTATGGACTATGGCTACACCTTC
CASSLGAGMDYGYTF
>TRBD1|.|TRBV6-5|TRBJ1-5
TGTGCCAGCAGTTACTTCCGGGACAGGGATCAGCCCCAGCATTTT
CASSYFRDRDQPQHF
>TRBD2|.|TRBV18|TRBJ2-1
TGTGCCAGCTCACCACGGCGGGGGGACAATGAGCAGTTCTTC
CASSPRRGDNEQFF
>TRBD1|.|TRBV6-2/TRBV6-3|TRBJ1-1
TGTGCCAGCAGTTACTCCGCAGGGGGCACTGAAGCTTTCTTT
CASSYSAGGTEAFF
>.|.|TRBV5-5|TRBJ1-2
TGTGCCAGCAGCACCTGGACAGATACCTATGGCTACACCTTC
CASSTWTDTYGYTF
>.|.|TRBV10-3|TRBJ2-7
TGTGCCATCAGTGCGTACGAGCAGTACTTC
CAISAYEQYF
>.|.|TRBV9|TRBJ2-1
TGTGCCAGCAGCGTACTCGGCGGGGTAAGCTCCTACAATGAGCAGTTCTTC
CASSVLGGVSSYNEQFF
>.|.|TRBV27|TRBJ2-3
TGTGCCAGCAGGGACTACAGGGGCTTGGATACGCAGTATTTT
CASRDYRGLDTQYF
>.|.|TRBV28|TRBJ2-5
TGTGCCAGCAGTTTAGGTAGCCACACAGAGACCCAGTACTTC
CASSLGSHTETQYF
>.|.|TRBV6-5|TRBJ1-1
TGTGCCAGCAGGAGGGGGAACTTGGGGGCTTTCTTT
CASRRGNLGAFF
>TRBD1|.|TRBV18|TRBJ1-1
TGTGCCAGCTCACTCGCATCCGGGACAGGGCGCTTT
CASSLASGTGRF
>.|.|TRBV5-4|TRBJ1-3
TGTGCCACCTCAGTGGGGGGTATGCCTGGAAACACCATATATTTT
CATSVGGMPGNTIYF
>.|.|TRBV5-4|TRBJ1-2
TGTGCCAGCAGCTTTAAGACAGCAACACTAACTAACTATGGCTACACCTTC
CASSFKTATLTNYGYTF
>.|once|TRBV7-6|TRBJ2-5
TGTGCCAGCACCCCGGACAGACAAGAGACCCAGTACTTC
CASTPDRQETQYF
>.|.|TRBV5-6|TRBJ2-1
TGTGCCAGCAGCTTTTACCGAGGGGGACGCGCCTACAATGAGCAGTTCTTC
CASSFYRGGRAYNEQFF
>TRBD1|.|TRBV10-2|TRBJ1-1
TGCGCCAGCAGTGAGCCTTTTTCTCAGGGGGGAGCTTTCTTT
CASSEPFSQGGAFF
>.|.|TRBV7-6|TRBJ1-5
TGTGCCAGCAGCTTAATGTCCGGGGAGCAGCCCCAGCATTTT
CASSLMSGEQPQHF
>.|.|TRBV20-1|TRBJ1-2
TGCAGTGCTAGTGTAGCGGGGGACTATGGCTACACCTTC
CSASVAGDYGYTF